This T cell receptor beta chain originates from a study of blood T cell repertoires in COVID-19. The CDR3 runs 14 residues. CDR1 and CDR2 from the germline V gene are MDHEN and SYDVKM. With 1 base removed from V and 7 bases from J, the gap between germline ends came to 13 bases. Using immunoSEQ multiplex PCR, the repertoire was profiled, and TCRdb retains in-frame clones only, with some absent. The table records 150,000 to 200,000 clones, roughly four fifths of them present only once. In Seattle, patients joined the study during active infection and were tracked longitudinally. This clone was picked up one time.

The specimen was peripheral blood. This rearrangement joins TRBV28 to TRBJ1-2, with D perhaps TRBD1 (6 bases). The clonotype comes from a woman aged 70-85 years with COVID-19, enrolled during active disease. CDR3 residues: CASSLSPWTAGYTF. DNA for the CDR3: TGTGCCAGCAGTTTATCCCCGTGGACAGCTGGCTACACCTTC.